This T cell receptor beta chain was captured by sequencing in a study of vaccination and CD4 T cells after COVID-19. Study summary: The study drew post-COVID samples a median roughly 110 days after diagnosis (range 35 to 161). Study results and limitations: Post-infection sampling omitted early timepoints and covered relatively few convalescent patients.

Treatment reported: approximately nine-day PBMC culture with coronavirus spike peptide pools or control peptides (ViraFEST assay). Sequence data for DNA of cultured CD4+ T cells were generated by the Oncomine TCR Beta short-read assay. Genomic DNA from cultured CD4+ T cells was extracted. TCRdb re-called the PCR reads through MiXCR, storing one row per CDR3 protein. The top ten clones hold over 2.5% of a sample with some 20,000 distinct CDR3 sequences, roughly 40% of them seen once. This clonotype was seen more than once but under ten times. The antigen is not known. Sequence at one end of the junction differs from germline and may be a read error. CDR1 and CDR2 from the germline V gene are SNHLY and FYNNEI. The CDR3 loop spans 11 amino acids.

The chain has TRBV2 and TRBJ2-1, with D perhaps matching TRBD1 (5 bases). Source: CD4+ T cells from blood, cultured in vitro, taken after SARS-CoV-2 vaccination. The receptor comes from a human donor who had recovered from COVID-19. The CDR3 region has the DNA TGTGCCAGCAGTGAATGGACAATACACATCTTC. Protein product: CASSEWTIHIF. Using reference TRBV2 and TRBJ2-1 for the parts outside the CDR3, the full variable domain is EPEVTQTPSHQVTQMGQEVILRCVPISNHLYFYWYRQILGQKVEFLVSFYNNEISEKSEIFDDQFSVERPDGSNFTLKIRSTKLEDSAMYFCASSEWTIHIFGPGTRLTVL.